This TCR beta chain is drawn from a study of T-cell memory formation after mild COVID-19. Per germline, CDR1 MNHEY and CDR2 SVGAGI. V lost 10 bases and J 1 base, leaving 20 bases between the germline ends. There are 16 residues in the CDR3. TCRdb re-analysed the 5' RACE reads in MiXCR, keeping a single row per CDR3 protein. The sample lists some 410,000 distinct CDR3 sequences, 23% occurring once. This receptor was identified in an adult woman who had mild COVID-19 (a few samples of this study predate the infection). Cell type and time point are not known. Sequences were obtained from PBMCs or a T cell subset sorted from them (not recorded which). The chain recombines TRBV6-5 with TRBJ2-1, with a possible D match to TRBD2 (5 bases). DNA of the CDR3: TGTGCCACCAGATCGGACGCTCGAGGGTCCTACAATGAGCAGTTCTTC. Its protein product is CATRSDARGSYNEQFF.